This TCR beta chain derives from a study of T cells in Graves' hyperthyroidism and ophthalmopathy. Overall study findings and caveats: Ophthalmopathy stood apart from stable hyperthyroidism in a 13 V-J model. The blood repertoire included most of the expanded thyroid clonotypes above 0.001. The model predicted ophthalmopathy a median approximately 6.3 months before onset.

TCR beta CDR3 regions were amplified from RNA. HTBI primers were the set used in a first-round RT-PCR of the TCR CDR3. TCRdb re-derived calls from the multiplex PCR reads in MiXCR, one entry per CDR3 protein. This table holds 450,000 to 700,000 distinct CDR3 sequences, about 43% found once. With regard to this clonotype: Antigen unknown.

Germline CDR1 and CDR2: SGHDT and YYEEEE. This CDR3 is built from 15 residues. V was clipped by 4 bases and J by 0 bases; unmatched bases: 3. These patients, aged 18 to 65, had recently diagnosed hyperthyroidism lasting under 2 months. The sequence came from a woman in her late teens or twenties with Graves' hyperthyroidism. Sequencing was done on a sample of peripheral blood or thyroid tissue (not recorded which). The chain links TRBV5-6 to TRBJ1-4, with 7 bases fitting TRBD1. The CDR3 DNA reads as TGTGCCAGCAGCGGGACAGATTCAACTAATGAAAAACTGTTTTTT. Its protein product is CASSGTDSTNEKLFF.